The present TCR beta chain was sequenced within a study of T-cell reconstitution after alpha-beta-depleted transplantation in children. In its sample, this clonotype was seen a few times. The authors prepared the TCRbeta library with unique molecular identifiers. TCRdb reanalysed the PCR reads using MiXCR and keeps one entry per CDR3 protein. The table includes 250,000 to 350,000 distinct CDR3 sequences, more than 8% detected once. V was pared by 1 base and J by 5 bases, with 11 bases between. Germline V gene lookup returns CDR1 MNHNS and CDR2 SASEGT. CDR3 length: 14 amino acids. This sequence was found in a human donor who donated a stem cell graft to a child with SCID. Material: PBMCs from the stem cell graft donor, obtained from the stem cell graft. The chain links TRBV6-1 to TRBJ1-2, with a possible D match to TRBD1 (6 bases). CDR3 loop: CASSEGLGTYGYTF. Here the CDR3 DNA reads TGTGCCAGCAGTGAAGGATTGGGGACATATGGCTACACCTTC.